A selection of T cell receptor beta chains follows, all from one sample in a study of cytomegalovirus exposure and HLA in healthy donors. Data came from immunoSEQ multiplex PCR; TCRdb stores just in-frame clones and leaves some out. The sample consists of 180,000 or so clones, 82% of them appearing once. The sequenced sample consisted of PBMCs. These receptors were taken from a man aged 40-49 years in good health and CMV-seronegative. CDR3s leave out the opening cysteine and the closing phenylalanine or tryptophan. Fields, in order: V gene, CDR3 length, D gene, CDR3 protein. A D gene is named only where the DNA matches it firmly.

>TRBV14|12|-
ASSPAGGRSEAF
>TRBV9|13|TRBD1
ASSPGGTANYGYT
>TRBV2|13|TRBD1
ASRDRVLGANVLT
>TRBV5-4|13|TRBD1
ASSLGGQGQYEQY
>TRBV30|15|TRBD2
AWSRALTSGRSYEQY
>TRBV5-1|12|TRBD2
ATPPGRVPYEQY
>TRBV2|13|-
ASSAWAPNTGELF
>TRBV11-2|12|TRBD2
ASSLVITGGEQF
>TRBV4-1|11|-
ASRKGWHETQY
>TRBV27|12|-
ASSTAGGLYGYT
>TRBV7-2|11|-
ASSFYRVGEAF
>TRBV5-4|14|TRBD2
ASSLGLAGGRETQY
>TRBV19|11|-
ASSIPGLYEQY
>TRBV5-1|13|TRBD1
ASSLETGGAYEQY
>TRBV6-1|11|-
ASSVNREDVQY
>TRBV11-3|14|-
ASSLGTVSSGNTIY
>TRBV6-6|13|TRBD2
ASSYSAGDGNEQY
>TRBV7-9|12|-
ASSLAQVWAEAF
>TRBV18|12|-
ASFTSLLIYEQY